Following are 25 T cell receptor beta chains from one sample sequenced in a study of Ad26.COV2.S vaccination and SARS-CoV-2 variants. The treatment was: roughly 19 received Ad26.COV2.S at low or high dose, single or two shots; 5 received placebo; per-sample allocation not given. All samples were drawn on day 63, counting from the first vaccine or placebo injection. Assay: immunoSEQ multiplex PCR; the TCRdb copy retains only in-frame clones and omits some. The data show 300,000 to 400,000 clones, with roughly 91% seen just once and approximately 3.6% held by the top ten. The specimen comprised peripheral blood, sampled in a trial of Ad26.COV2.S vaccine versus placebo. The receptors were gathered from a person between 18 and 65 years old who received the Ad26.COV2.S COVID-19 vaccine or a placebo.

The chain uses TRBV11-2 and TRBJ2-2; 8 nucleotides align to TRBD1. The CDR3 extends over 17 amino acids. From germline, CDR1 is SGHAT and CDR2 FQNNGV. Losses at the gene ends were 5 bases for V and 2 bases for J; bases not matched to a gene: 10. The DNA of the CDR3 is TGTGCCAGCAGCCGGACAGGGTTTAGTCTAAACACCGGGGAGCTGTTTTTT. Protein: CASSRTGFSLNTGELFF.

The chain couples TRBV4-1 to TRBJ2-7, with 9 bases lining up with TRBD2. From germline, CDR1 is MGHRA and CDR2 YSYEKL. The length of the CDR3 is 15 residues. With V trimmed by 1 base and J by 2 bases, 3 bases remained unmatched. The CDR3 region has the DNA TGCGCCAGCAGCCAAGGTCTAGCGGGGACCTACGAGCAGTACTTC. It is translated as CASSQGLAGTYEQYF.

J is TRBJ1-3 and V is TRBV30; D gene unclear. Deletions cut 0 bases from V and 0 bases from J, with 3 bases between. Germline V gives CDR1 GTSNPN, CDR2 SVGIG (reference sequence). This CDR3 contains 13 residues. CDR3 loop: CAWSVSSGNTIYF. The CDR3 bases are TGTGCCTGGAGTGTAAGCTCTGGAAACACCATATATTTT.

The V call is TRBV7-9, the J call TRBJ1-1; 8 positions match TRBD1. With 3 bases clipped from V and 7 bases from J, the junction kept 7 bases outside the gene matches. CDR3 length: 14 amino acids. Germline lookup yields CDR1 SEHNR and CDR2 FQNEAQ (reference sequence). Written as DNA, the CDR3 is TGTGCCAGCAGCTTCTCCCAGGGGGCAAGTGAAGCTTTCTTT. Amino acid sequence: CASSFSQGASEAFF.

V usage is TRBV27 and J usage is TRBJ2-2; no reliable D call. V was pared by 4 bases and J by 3 bases, with 12 bases between. CDR1 is MNHEY and CDR2 is SMNVEV in the germline V gene (reference sequence). This CDR3 contains 15 residues. CDR3 sequence (DNA): TGTGCCAGCAGTTACGGACCTAGGGACACCGGGGAGCTGTTTTTT. Its protein is CASSYGPRDTGELFF.

The chain couples TRBV7-2 to TRBJ1-5; maybe TRBD1 (5 bases). With 1 base removed from V and 0 bases from J, the gap between germline ends came to 10 bases. There are 16 residues in the CDR3. Looked up from germline, CDR1 is SGHTA and CDR2 is FQGNSA. Written as DNA, the CDR3 is TGTGCCAGCAGCTTAGGGGGCCACCCTAGCAATCAGCCCCAGCATTTT. Translating gives CASSLGGHPSNQPQHF.

The chain carries TRBV4-1 and TRBJ1-2, with D unclear. Germline CDR1 reads MGHRA; CDR2 reads YSYEKL. The CDR3 is made up of 16 amino acids. V lost 0 bases and J 0 bases, leaving 11 bases between the germline ends. The DNA of the CDR3 is TGCGCCAGCAGCCAAGAGTCGTCTGGAGCTAACTATGGCTACACCTTC. Translating it yields CASSQESSGANYGYTF.

The count of this clone is one. The chain employs TRBV19 and TRBJ2-1; the match to TRBD2 covers 12 bases. V lost 5 bases, J lost 5 bases, and 7 bases stayed unmatched. Germline CDR1 reads LNHDA; CDR2 reads SQIVND (reference sequence). This CDR3 region has 16 residues. The CDR3 nucleotides read TGTGCCAGTAGTCCCCGGACTAGCGGGGCCCACAATGAGCAGTTCTTC. Amino acid sequence: CASSPRTSGAHNEQFF.

The rearrangement links TRBV2 to TRBJ2-1; 13 bases agree with TRBD2. The CDR3 spans 17 residues. V shed 11 bases and J 4 bases; nucleotides not matched to a gene: 14. Germline CDR1 reads SNHLY; CDR2 reads FYNNEI. In DNA, the CDR3 is TGTGCCGGTAGACTAGCGGGGGGCAAACATTTATACAATGAGCAGTTCTTC. The encoded protein is CAGRLAGGKHLYNEQFF.

This chain uses TRBV30 with TRBJ1-5; D unresolved. Per the germline V gene, CDR1 is GTSNPN and CDR2 is SVGIG (reference sequence). The germline V and J ends were trimmed by 2 bases and 9 bases, with 8 bases remaining between them. CDR3 length equals 11 residues. CDR3 sequence: CAWSSLGPQHF. CDR3 DNA: TGTGCCTGGAGTTCCTTGGGGCCCCAGCATTTT.

The chain couples TRBV11-2 to TRBJ1-4; D unresolved. CDR3 length: 12 amino acids. The germline V gene has CDR1 SGHAT and CDR2 FQNNGV. Trimming took off 3 bases at V and 11 bases at J, with 10 bases between the two ends. The CDR3 loop is CASSFDQAKLFF. CDR3 sequence (DNA): TGTGCCAGCAGCTTTGATCAGGCCAAACTGTTTTTT.

V gene TRBV3-1 (or the pseudogene TRBV3-2) combines with J gene TRBJ2-5; possible D gene TRBD1, 6 bases. The CDR3 loop spans 16 amino acids. CDR1 and CDR2 (germline): LGHDT, YNNKEL (reference sequence). The V gene lost 1 base and the J gene lost 2 bases, with 14 bases spanning the gap. The CDR3, as DNA: TGTGCCAGCAGCCAAGGGGGGACATGGCCTCAAGAGACCCAGTACTTC. Protein: CASSQGGTWPQETQYF.

This clone was seen more than once but under ten times. The chain joins TRBV11-1 to TRBJ2-5; D is unclear. This CDR3 contains 12 residues. Looked up from germline, CDR1 is SGHAT and CDR2 is FQDESV (reference sequence). Between the trimmed V and J ends, which lost 5 bases and 5 bases, there was a span of 9 bases. The CDR3 nucleotides read TGTGCCAGCAGCCGTCGTTGGGAGACCCAGTACTTC. Protein: CASSRRWETQYF.

This chain uses TRBV7-3 with TRBJ2-3; D not resolved. Germline values: CDR1 SGHTA, CDR2 FQGTGA. The CDR3 covers 13 residues. Trimming took 5 bases from V and 3 from J, leaving 9 bases between them. The CDR3 DNA reads as TGTGCCAGCAGCCTCATGAGGACAGATACGCAGTATTTT. Translated, it gives CASSLMRTDTQYF.

The rearrangement uses TRBV21-1 and TRBJ1-4. TRBV21-1 is a pseudogene segment. This CDR3 is built from 13 residues. Written as DNA, the CDR3 is TGTGCCAGCAGCAACAACGGCGTCGAAAAACTGTTTTTT. Protein sequence: CASSNNGVEKLFF.

The CDR3 sequence is CAINSREGTEAFF. The CDR3 DNA reads as TGTGCCATCAATTCTCGTGAGGGCACTGAAGCTTTCTTT. The chain has TRBV10-3 and TRBJ1-1, with D unclear. The V and J ends lost 7 bases and 4 bases respectively, with 13 bases between them. Germline V lookup: CDR1 ENHRY, CDR2 SYGVKD. The CDR3 consists of 13 residues.

J is TRBJ2-3 and V is TRBV2, with D possibly being TRBD2 (6 bases). This CDR3 has 15 amino acids. Germline V gene data show CDR1 as SNHLY and CDR2 as FYNNEI. The ends were cut back, 9 bases at V and 4 bases at J, with 20 bases in the middle. CDR3 loop: CASIEEGIGADTQYF. CDR3 coding DNA: TGTGCCAGTATTGAGGAGGGAATCGGCGCAGATACGCAGTATTTT.

The chain is built from TRBV29-1 and TRBJ2-4; TRBD1 is a possible D gene (6 bases). Germline V CDR1 and CDR2: SQVTM, ANQGSEA. V lost 4 bases, J lost 1 base, and 17 bases lay in between. This CDR3 has 16 amino acids. CDR3 nucleotide sequence: TGCAGCGTTGGGGGGTGGACAGAGGAGGCCAAAAACATTCAGTACTTC. It translates to CSVGGWTEEAKNIQYF.

The gene calls are TRBV30 and TRBJ1-4; 7 bases match TRBD1. V trimming: 3 bases; J trimming: 4 bases; junction bases outside the gene matches: 5. The V gene's germline CDR1 is GTSNPN and CDR2 SVGIG (reference sequence). The CDR3 is made up of 14 amino acids. The CDR3 sequence: CAWSGTALNEKLFF. CDR3 sequence (DNA): TGTGCCTGGAGCGGGACAGCCCTTAATGAAAAACTGTTTTTT.

The V call is TRBV5-1, the J call TRBJ1-1, with 7 bases fitting TRBD1. The junction had 7 bases not matched to a gene; V was cut back by 2 bases and J by 0 bases. CDR1 is SGHRS and CDR2 is YFSETQ in the germline V gene. The CDR3 has 16 amino acids. CDR3 nucleotides: TGCGCCAGCAGCTTAATGATGGACAGGATGAACACTGAAGCTTTCTTT. This gives the protein CASSLMMDRMNTEAFF.

The V and J genes are TRBV19 and TRBJ1-1; 8 nucleotides match TRBD1. The germline CDR1 and CDR2 sequences are LNHDA and SQIVND (reference sequence). The CDR3 is 16 residues long. Trimming cost V 5 bases and J 0 bases; bases outside gene matches: 8. The CDR3 DNA reads TGTGCCAGTAGTTTAGGACAGGGAGGAATGAACACTGAAGCTTTCTTT. Translation gives CASSLGQGGMNTEAFF.

The chain recombines TRBV7-9 with TRBJ1-1, with D unclear. CDR3 length: 13 residues. The germline CDR1 and CDR2 sequences are SEHNR and FQNEAQ (reference sequence). V was cut by 5 bases and J by 4 bases, with 11 bases left in between. The CDR3 nucleotides read TGTGCCAGCAGCCCCCTCCTACTCACTGAAGCTTTCTTT. Translated: CASSPLLLTEAFF.

The CDR3 nucleotides are TGTGCCAGTAGTATTGCCTCCGGGACAGTAATCCACAATGAGCAGTTCTTC. This sequence encodes CASSIASGTVIHNEQFF. The V call is TRBV19, the J call TRBJ2-1, with 7 positions matching TRBD1. V lost 3 bases and J lost 5; bases outside the gene matches: 13. Per the germline V gene, CDR1 is LNHDA and CDR2 is SQIVND (reference sequence). The CDR3 has 17 amino acids.

The chain has TRBV27 and TRBJ1-2, with 10 bases that match TRBD1. J was trimmed by 3 bases and V by 5 bases; bases with no gene match: 9. CDR3 length equals 16 residues. Germline V gives CDR1 MNHEY, CDR2 SMNVEV (reference sequence). CDR3 nucleotide sequence: TGTGCCAGCAGTACACAGACAGGGGGCGCCTACTATGGCTACACCTTC. Translated, it gives CASSTQTGGAYYGYTF.

The CDR3 reads CASSVDLGVRLDTQYF. The DNA for the CDR3 is TGTGCCAGCAGCGTAGATTTAGGGGTACGTCTGGATACGCAGTATTTT. The chain employs TRBV9 and TRBJ2-3; D might be TRBD1 (5 bases). CDR3 length: 16 amino acids. The ends were cut back, 0 bases at V and 6 bases at J, with 17 bases in the middle. Germline CDR1 reads SGDLS; CDR2 reads YYNGEE.